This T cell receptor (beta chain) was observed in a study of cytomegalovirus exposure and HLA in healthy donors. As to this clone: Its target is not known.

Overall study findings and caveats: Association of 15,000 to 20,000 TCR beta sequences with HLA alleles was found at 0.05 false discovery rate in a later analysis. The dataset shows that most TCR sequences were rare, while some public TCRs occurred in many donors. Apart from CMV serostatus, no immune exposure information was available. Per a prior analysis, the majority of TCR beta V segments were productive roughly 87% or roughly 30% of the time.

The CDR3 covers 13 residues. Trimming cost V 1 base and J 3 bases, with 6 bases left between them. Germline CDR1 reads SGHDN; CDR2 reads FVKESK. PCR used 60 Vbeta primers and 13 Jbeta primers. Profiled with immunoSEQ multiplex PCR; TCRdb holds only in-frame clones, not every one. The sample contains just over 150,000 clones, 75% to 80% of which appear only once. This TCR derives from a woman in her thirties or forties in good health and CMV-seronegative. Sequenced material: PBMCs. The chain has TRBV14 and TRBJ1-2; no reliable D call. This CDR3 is CASSQGLHYGYTF. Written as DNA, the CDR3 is TGTGCCAGCAGCCAAGGACTCCACTATGGCTACACCTTC.